This T cell receptor (beta chain) comes out of a study of CD8 T cells in ankylosing spondylitis. TCRdb processed the 5' RACE reads anew with MiXCR; each CDR3 protein has one entry. The table records about 240,000 distinct CDR3 sequences, roughly a tenth of them present only once. This clonotype was found many times. V was trimmed by 6 bases and J by 3 bases, leaving 14 bases between them. There are 14 residues in the CDR3. The V gene is TRBV12-3 or TRBV12-4, the J gene TRBJ1-1, with D uncertain. This clonotype was sampled from a male donor with ankylosing spondylitis or in good health (not recorded which). The sequenced sample was blood, either unsorted or a sorted T cell fraction (not recorded which). The DNA for the CDR3 is TGTGCCAGCAGGTCAGGTGCCACGGACACTGAAGCTTTCTTT. It yields the protein CASRSGATDTEAFF.